Following are 13 T cell receptor beta chains from one sample sequenced in a study of cytomegalovirus exposure and HLA in healthy donors. Primers: 60 Vbeta forward and 13 Jbeta reverse. Profiling relied on immunoSEQ multiplex PCR, and the TCRdb table lists in-frame clones only, not all of them. This table has some 270,000 clones, nearly 95% appearing once. The specimen sequenced was PBMCs. These receptors all stem from a girl aged 2 to 9 in good health and CMV-seronegative.

CDR3 nucleotide sequence: TGTGCCACCAGCAGAGATCGAGGGGGTCGGAATGAGCAGTTCTTC. The encoded protein is CATSRDRGGRNEQFF. This chain uses TRBV15 with TRBJ2-1, with a tentative D call TRBD1 (6 bases). Per the germline V gene, CDR1 is LNHNV and CDR2 is YYDKDF (reference sequence). The ends were cut back, 0 bases at V and 7 bases at J, with 13 bases in the middle. The CDR3 loop spans 15 amino acids.

This clone was observed a single time. The rearrangement links TRBV19 to TRBJ2-5; 10 nucleotides align to TRBD1. The J call may be mistaken, given a closer DNA end match to TRBJ2-7. CDR3 size: 15 residues. CDR1 and CDR2 (germline): LNHDA, SQIVND (reference sequence). CDR3 residues: CASSISRTGGNEQYF. CDR3 nucleotides: TGTGCCAGTAGTATTTCTCGGACAGGGGGAAACGAGCAGTACTTC.

This clone was recorded only once. The rearrangement joins TRBV7-9 to TRBJ2-2; 7 nucleotides line up with TRBD2. V trimming: 4 bases; J trimming: 2 bases; junction bases outside the gene matches: 7. The CDR3 has 16 residues. Per the germline V gene, CDR1 is SEHNR and CDR2 is FQNEAQ (reference sequence). The CDR3 loop is CASSSSSGPNTGELFF. CDR3 in DNA: TGTGCCAGCAGCTCTTCTAGCGGCCCTAACACCGGGGAGCTGTTTTTT.

CDR3 sequence reads: CASSQDQGLAGTEQFF. Written as DNA, the CDR3 is TGTGCCAGCAGCCAAGATCAGGGACTAGCGGGAACTGAGCAGTTCTTC. This sequence joins TRBV4-2 and TRBJ2-1, with 13 positions matching TRBD2. V was clipped by 0 bases and J by 9 bases; unmatched bases: 5. The germline gives CDR1 LGHNA, CDR2 YNFKEQ. The CDR3 is 16 residues long.

This clone was seen only once. The chain recombines TRBV18 with TRBJ1-5; D is unclear. The CDR3 runs to 16 residues. Germline V gene data show CDR1 as KGHSH and CDR2 as LQKENI. Trimming left V 0 bases short and J 6 bases short, with 15 bases between. The chain's CDR3 is CASSPPGSVVGQPQHF. The DNA of the CDR3 is TGTGCCAGCTCACCACCGGGGAGCGTTGTTGGTCAGCCCCAGCATTTT. The full variable domain, its missing parts supplied by reference TRBV18 and TRBJ1-5, is NAGVMQNPRHLVRRRGQEARLRCSPMKGHSHVYWYRQLPEEGLKFMVYLQKENIIDESGMPKERFSAEFPKEGPSILRIQQVVRGDSAAYFCASSPPGSVVGQPQHFGDGTRLSIL.

CDR3 nucleotides: TGTGCCAGTAGTAAACTAGCGGGAGCAGATACGCAGTATTTT. It codes for CASSKLAGADTQYF. The chain has TRBV19 and TRBJ2-3, with 11 bases fitting TRBD2. Trimming at V came to 4 bases and at J to 4 bases, leaving 1 base not matched to a gene. Germline CDR1 reads LNHDA; CDR2 reads SQIVND (reference sequence). The CDR3 runs 14 residues.

In nucleotides, the CDR3 is TGTGCCAGTAGTACCCGACTAGCGGGAAATACGTACGAGCAGTACTTC. Translating gives CASSTRLAGNTYEQYF. The chain recombines TRBV19 with TRBJ2-7; 11 bases fit TRBD2. Germline V CDR1 and CDR2: LNHDA, SQIVND (reference sequence). The CDR3 is 16 amino acids. The V and J ends lost 4 bases and 4 bases, in that order; junction bases with no gene match: 9.

The chain couples TRBV28 to TRBJ2-4, with unresolved D. Germline V gene sequence: CDR1 MDHEN, CDR2 SYDVKM. With 6 bases removed from V and 7 bases from J, the gap between germline ends came to 13 bases. The length of the CDR3 is 13 residues. The CDR3 sequence is CASSPSLGNIQYF. The DNA for the CDR3 is TGTGCCAGCAGCCCTTCCCTCGGGAACATTCAGTACTTC.

The chain uses TRBV5-1 and TRBJ2-3, with TRBD2 identical over 9 bases. Trimming at V came to 3 bases and at J to 4 bases, leaving 3 bases not matched to a gene. Per the germline V gene, CDR1 is SGHRS and CDR2 is YFSETQ. The CDR3 loop spans 14 amino acids. The CDR3 loop is CASSSGLAADTQYF. The CDR3 bases are TGCGCCAGCAGCTCGGGACTAGCAGCAGATACGCAGTATTTT.

This clone is a singleton in its sample. The rearrangement joins TRBV5-4 to TRBJ2-5, with D unresolved. The CDR3 is 15 amino acids. Germline V lookup: CDR1 SGHNT, CDR2 YYREEE (reference sequence). The V gene lost 3 bases and the J gene lost 9 bases, with 21 bases spanning the gap. As DNA, the CDR3 is TGTGCCAGCAGCTCCGTCGAAGACCTCCGTGCGGCCCAGTACTTC. Protein product: CASSSVEDLRAAQYF.

Points on this clone: The same CDR3 arises from other DNA sequences in this sample as well. This rearrangement joins TRBV29-1 to TRBJ2-2; 7 nucleotides match TRBD1. The CDR3 consists of 11 residues. Germline assignment: CDR1 SQVTM and CDR2 ANQGSEA. The trim removed 6 bases at V and 6 bases at J, leaving 1 base unmatched. CDR3 coding DNA: TGCAGCGTCACAGGGGCCGGGGAGCTGTTTTTT. Amino acid sequence: CSVTGAGELFF.

The V call is TRBV14, the J call TRBJ2-3; D gene uncertain. V was trimmed by 1 base and J by 8 bases, leaving 13 bases between them. The CDR3 is 14 amino acids. Germline CDR1 and CDR2: SGHDN and FVKESK. The CDR3 sequence is CASSQVLLRRTQYF. As DNA, the CDR3 is TGTGCCAGCAGCCAAGTACTCCTCCGTCGTACGCAGTATTTT.

This chain connects TRBV28 to TRBJ2-3, with D possibly being TRBD2 (7 bases). Per germline, CDR1 MDHEN and CDR2 SYDVKM. V lost 7 bases to trimming and J lost 1 base, with 15 bases between them. The CDR3 loop spans 15 amino acids. The CDR3 nucleotides read TGTGCCAGCAAGGACGGCGGGGGCCGCACAGATACGCAGTATTTT. The encoded protein is CASKDGGGRTDTQYF.